The 26 T cell receptor beta chains presented below share a single source sample, sequenced in a study of T cells after yellow fever vaccination. MiXCR, applied by TCRdb to the 5' RACE reads, yields one record per CDR3 protein. The sample holds about 10,000 distinct CDR3 sequences, 4.5% to 5.5% seen once. The sample here was PBMCs, either bulk or a sorted T-cell subset (CD4+, CD8+, memory, or dextramer-sorted; not recorded which), taken around 15 days after the first yellow fever vaccination. These receptors were obtained from a man younger than 35 who received the YFV17D yellow fever vaccine.

This sequence joins TRBV12-3 or TRBV12-4 and TRBJ1-3; D might be TRBD1 (6 bases). This CDR3 contains 14 residues. V dropped 5 bases and J dropped 7 bases, with 15 bases sitting between them. For the CDR3, the DNA is TGTGCCAGCAGTGTGGGACACAGCGGCAACACCATATATTTT. Residues: CASSVGHSGNTIYF.

This clonotype was recorded many times. The gene calls are TRBV28 and TRBJ1-4; D call uncertain. V dropped 3 bases and J dropped 0 bases, with 8 bases sitting between them. The V gene's germline CDR1 is MDHEN and CDR2 SYDVKM. There are 15 residues in the CDR3. The CDR3 bases are TGTGCCAGCAGTTTCCACGGATCAACTAATGAAAAACTGTTTTTT. Translation: CASSFHGSTNEKLFF.

This clonotype is medium-sized in the sample. The rearrangement joins TRBV9 to TRBJ1-5; no clear D. Trimming took 0 bases from V and 5 from J, leaving 6 bases between them. Germline V CDR1 and CDR2: SGDLS, YYNGEE. This CDR3 has 13 amino acids. The chain's CDR3 is CASSVGVDQPQHF. The CDR3, as DNA: TGTGCCAGCAGCGTAGGGGTGGATCAGCCCCAGCATTTT.

By share, this clonotype ranks as medium-sized. This rearrangement joins TRBV5-1 to TRBJ2-7; D might be TRBD2 (6 bases). The length of the CDR3 is 14 residues. The germline CDR1 and CDR2 sequences are SGHRS and YFSETQ. Deletions cut 7 bases from V and 2 bases from J, with 16 bases between. The CDR3 region is CASGSGGPAYEQYF. The CDR3 DNA reads TGCGCCAGCGGGAGCGGAGGGCCCGCCTACGAGCAGTACTTC.

By sample fraction, this clonotype is medium-sized. CDR3 in amino acids: CASSPSGSTDTQYF. The CDR3 nucleotides are TGTGCCAGCAGTCCCTCTGGGTCCACAGATACGCAGTATTTT. The chain employs TRBV12-3 or TRBV12-4 and TRBJ2-3; D remains ambiguous. The V and J ends lost 5 bases and 2 bases respectively, with 11 bases between them. The CDR3 length is 14 residues.

By share of the sample, this clonotype is medium-sized. The chain has TRBV5-1 and TRBJ1-1; 9 bases are a match to TRBD1. Germline CDR1 and CDR2: SGHRS and YFSETQ. Trimming at V came to 0 bases and at J to 6 bases, leaving 9 bases not matched to a gene. There are 16 residues in the CDR3. The CDR3 DNA reads TGCGCCAGCAGCTTGGCGGACCCGGGACAGGGCGCTGAAGCTTTCTTT. It is translated as CASSLADPGQGAEAFF.

The table lists this clonotype with many counts. The V gene is TRBV6-5, the J gene TRBJ1-2; TRBD1 matches 7 bases. The CDR3 has 13 residues. J lost 7 bases, V lost 5 bases, and 7 bases had no gene match. Germline CDR1 reads MNHEY; CDR2 reads SVGAGI. The CDR3: CASSLTGTGGYTF. In DNA form, the CDR3 reads TGTGCCAGCAGTCTGACAGGGACGGGTGGCTACACCTTC.

The table lists this clonotype with many counts. The chain links TRBV24-1 to TRBJ2-3, with D unclear. The CDR3 contains 13 residues. Per germline, CDR1 KGHDR and CDR2 SFDVKD. V was cut by 3 bases and J by 6 bases, with 9 bases left in between. CDR3 coding DNA: TGTGCCACCAGTGATCCCCCGAACGATACGCAGTATTTT. This codes for CATSDPPNDTQYF.

This clonotype is labeled large (0.1 to 1%). The chain uses TRBV5-1 and TRBJ2-3; the D is unclear. In germline, CDR1 is SGHRS, CDR2 YFSETQ. The germline V and J ends were trimmed by 2 bases and 1 base, with 8 bases remaining between them. This CDR3 has 14 residues. CDR3 nucleotides: TGCGCCAGCAGCTTCGAACGAGGCACAGATACGCAGTATTTT. Protein sequence: CASSFERGTDTQYF. Combining the CDR3 with reference TRBV5-1 and TRBJ2-3 gives the whole variable domain KAGVTQTPRYLIKTRGQQVTLSCSPISGHRSVSWYQQTPGQGLQFLFEYFSETQRNKGNFPGRFSGRQFSNSRSEMNVSTLELGDSALYLCASSFERGTDTQYFGPGTRLTVL.

Sample share makes this clonotype medium-sized. The rearrangement joins TRBV7-2 to TRBJ2-2; TRBD2 matches at 7 bases. With V trimmed by 1 base and J by 4 bases, 3 bases remained unmatched. Germline V gene lookup returns CDR1 SGHTA and CDR2 FQGNSA. The CDR3 runs 15 residues. The CDR3 protein is CASSLGGGGTGELFF. CDR3 coding DNA: TGTGCCAGCAGCTTAGGCGGGGGTGGCACCGGGGAGCTGTTTTTT.

This clonotype showed up many times. The chain combines TRBV23-1 with TRBJ2-7; no clear D gene. TRBV23-1 is treated as an ORF (open reading frame) with a function not yet certain. The CDR3 covers 16 residues. The DNA for the CDR3 is TGCGCCAGCAGTCATACCGACCGACCGTCCTCCTGCGAGCAGTACGTC. Translating it yields CASSHTDRPSSCEQYV.

This clonotype was observed at least ten times. The chain has TRBV19 and TRBJ1-5, with D perhaps matching TRBD1 (6 bases). Germline V gene data show CDR1 as LNHDA and CDR2 as SQIVND (reference sequence). This CDR3 has 15 amino acids. V lost 6 bases to trimming and J lost 4 bases, with 16 bases between them. CDR3 nucleotide sequence: TGTGCCAGTAGCCTCGGGGGGGCCGTAAATCAGCCCCAGCATTTT. This gives the protein CASSLGGAVNQPQHF.

In this sample, this clonotype turned up many times. V is TRBV12-3 or TRBV12-4 and J is TRBJ2-7, with D possibly being TRBD2 (6 bases). The CDR3 runs to 11 residues. V was shortened by 7 bases and J by 6 bases, with 10 bases between the two germline ends. CDR3 nucleotides: TGTGCCAGCACCAGGGAGGTCGAGCAGTACTTC. Translation gives CASTREVEQYF.

At least ten counts were recorded for this clonotype. This sequence joins TRBV3-1 and TRBJ2-7; perhaps TRBD2 as D (6 bases). The V end lost 1 base, the J end lost 6 bases, and 13 bases lay between the germline ends. The germline gives CDR1 LGHDT, CDR2 YNNKEL (reference sequence). The CDR3 runs 14 residues. The DNA for the CDR3 is TGTGCCAGCAGCCAAGGGATGCGAGCGGGCGAGCAGTACGTC. It codes for CASSQGMRAGEQYV.

This clonotype was recorded at least ten times. The genes are TRBV21-1 and TRBJ1-1; TRBD1 was called by the table and not checked on the DNA. TRBV21-1 is reported as a pseudogene. The CDR3 consists of 17 residues. The CDR3 reads CASTPGKGAKGSAEAFF. DNA for the CDR3: TGTGCCAGCACCCCTGGGAAGGGGGCGAAAGGAAGCGCGGAAGCTTTCTTT.

This clonotype was detected many times. This rearrangement joins TRBV7-9 to TRBJ1-2, with D maybe TRBD1 (5 bases). Trimming removed 1 base at V and 4 bases at J, with 19 bases between. CDR3 size: 17 residues. Per the germline V gene, CDR1 is SEHNR and CDR2 is FQNEAQ (reference sequence). CDR3 bases: TGTGCCAGCAGCTTAGATGGTTGGGACGCGCGACGCTATGGCTACACCTTC. Amino acid sequence: CASSLDGWDARRYGYTF.

This clonotype counts as medium-sized. The chain uses TRBV7-6 and TRBJ1-6; D is ambiguous. V was pared by 3 bases and J by 4 bases, with 7 bases between. The germline V gene has CDR1 SGHVS and CDR2 FNYEAQ. There are 14 residues in the CDR3. Here the CDR3 reads CASSFGSYNSPLHF. CDR3 bases: TGTGCCAGCAGCTTTGGCAGTTATAATTCACCCCTCCACTTT.

This clonotype is medium-sized within its sample. In DNA form, the CDR3 reads TGTGCCAGCAAAGCTAACGCGAACACCGGGGAGCTGTTTTTT. Translated, it gives CASKANANTGELFF. V gene TRBV27 combines with J gene TRBJ2-2; D not resolved. The ends were cut back, 7 bases at V and 0 bases at J, with 9 bases in the middle. CDR1 is MNHEY and CDR2 is SMNVEV in the germline V gene (reference sequence). This CDR3 has 14 residues.

This clonotype was seen at least ten times. The chain employs TRBV5-1 and TRBJ2-5, with D possibly matching TRBD2 (6 bases). Deletions cut 4 bases from V and 2 bases from J, with 15 bases between. Germline CDR1 and CDR2: SGHRS and YFSETQ. The CDR3 length is 15 residues. The CDR3 is CASSLGGGVQETQYF. The CDR3 DNA reads TGCGCCAGCAGCCTCGGTGGAGGGGTTCAAGAGACCCAGTACTTC.

This clonotype has at least ten counts. The chain employs TRBV5-1 and TRBJ2-5; D remains ambiguous. Germline CDR1 and CDR2: SGHRS and YFSETQ. Between the trimmed V and J ends, which lost 4 bases and 5 bases, there was a span of 12 bases. The CDR3 is 13 amino acids. CDR3 protein: CASSPGVGETQYF. The CDR3 DNA reads as TGCGCCAGCAGCCCTGGGGTAGGGGAGACCCAGTACTTC.

In its sample, this clonotype was seen many times. The chain links TRBV5-4 to TRBJ2-3; tentatively, D is TRBD1 (5 bases). The CDR3 runs 16 residues. Between the trimmed V and J ends, which lost 0 bases and 1 base, there was a span of 12 bases. The germline CDR1 and CDR2 sequences are SGHNT and YYREEE (reference sequence). CDR3 loop: CASSLDQTVGTDTQYF. CDR3 DNA: TGTGCCAGCAGCTTGGATCAGACAGTCGGCACAGATACGCAGTATTTT.

This clonotype was seen ten or more times. V is TRBV7-9 and J is TRBJ2-1; D is perhaps TRBD1 (6 bases). This CDR3 has 14 amino acids. The germline V gene has CDR1 SEHNR and CDR2 FQNEAQ (reference sequence). V shed 2 bases and J shed 6 bases, with 11 bases lying between them. CDR3 bases: TGTGCCAGCAGCTTATTATCAGGGGCCAATGAGCAGTTCTTC. It yields the protein CASSLLSGANEQFF.

The sample holds a few counts of this clonotype. The chain uses TRBV5-1 and TRBJ2-1; a possible D gene is TRBD2 (7 bases). CDR1 and CDR2 (germline): SGHRS, YFSETQ. The V end lost 0 bases, the J end lost 5 bases, and 15 bases lay between the germline ends. The CDR3 is made up of 16 amino acids. The CDR3 DNA follows: TGCGCCAGCAGCTTGGCCCCGGCGGGGGACAACAATGAGCAGTTCTTC. This codes for CASSLAPAGDNNEQFF.

The CDR3 DNA reads TGTGCCACTGGACAGAGCTCCGTCAATGAGCAGTTCTTC. Encoded protein: CATGQSSVNEQFF. The chain combines TRBV24-1 with TRBJ2-1, with a possible D match to TRBD1 (6 bases). Trimming left V 10 bases short and J 6 bases short, with 15 bases between. Germline lookup yields CDR1 KGHDR and CDR2 SFDVKD. This CDR3 is built from 13 residues.

The table lists this clonotype with many counts. The rearrangement joins TRBV4-2 to TRBJ1-2, with 9 bases matching TRBD1. CDR3 length: 18 amino acids. Germline CDR1 is LGHNA and CDR2 is YNFKEQ. J lost 4 bases, V lost 4 bases, and 16 bases had no gene match. The CDR3: CASSRPGTGSPGVYGYTF. CDR3 nucleotide sequence: TGTGCCAGCAGCCGTCCCGGGACAGGGTCCCCTGGGGTCTATGGCTACACCTTC.

The chain employs TRBV7-8 and TRBJ1-4, with a tentative D call TRBD1 (6 bases). The germline V and J ends were trimmed by 5 bases and 1 base, with 23 bases remaining between them. Germline-derived CDR1 and CDR2 are SGHVS and FQNEAQ. The CDR3 runs 19 residues. The CDR3 nucleotides read TGTGCCAGCAGCCCCCGGGACACAATTTCCCCGCTAACTAATGAAAAACTGTTTTTT. It translates to CASSPRDTISPLTNEKLFF.